One and the same sample provided the 27 T cell receptor beta chains below, sequenced in a study of T cell clonotyping in hematopoietic cell transplantation. TCRdb's table, derived via immunoSEQ multiplex PCR, lists solely in-frame clones and lacks some. The table shows 25,000 to 30,000 clones, with roughly 82% occurring only once. Time point specified: recipient sample about 28 days before transplant, after cytoreduction. The sequences come from peripheral blood mononuclear cells, collected before stem cell transplant. Every receptor here comes from a woman aged 55-75 years with acute myeloid leukemia. Some clones in this sample may be carry-over from other donors' samples.

The chain couples TRBV19 to TRBJ2-2, with 8 bases identical to TRBD1. Germline V gives CDR1 LNHDA, CDR2 SQIVND (reference sequence). The CDR3 sequence is 15 residues long. Trimming cost V 1 base and J 5 bases; bases outside gene matches: 3. The CDR3 DNA is TGTGCCAGTAGTATAGGGACAGGGCGGACCGGGGAGCTGTTTTTT. Residues: CASSIGTGRTGELFF.

The genes are TRBV10-3 and TRBJ1-1; TRBD1 matches 10 bases. J lost 5 bases, V lost 10 bases, and 7 bases had no gene match. The CDR3 consists of 13 residues. Germline CDR1 is ENHRY and CDR2 is SYGVKD. The CDR3 nucleotides are TGTGCCACCCTGGACAGGGGGTGGACTGAAGCTTTCTTT. This encodes CATLDRGWTEAFF.

CDR3 residues: CASSDRGETQYF. CDR3 nucleotide sequence: TGTGCCAGCAGTGACAGGGGTGAGACCCAGTACTTC. V is TRBV25-1 and J is TRBJ2-5, with TRBD1 as a possible D gene (6 bases). CDR1 MGHDK and CDR2 SYGVNS come from the germline V gene. V was pared by 3 bases and J by 5 bases, with 7 bases between. The CDR3 runs to 12 residues. Full variable domain (remainder filled in from reference TRBV25-1 and TRBJ2-5): EADIYQTPRYLVIGTGKKITLECSQTMGHDKMYWYQQDPGMELHLIHYSYGVNSTEKGDLSSESTVSRIRTEHFPLTLESARPSHTSQYLCASSDRGETQYFGPGTRLLVL.

For the CDR3, the DNA is TGTGCCAGCACCAAGGGAAGGATGAGGGGCTACACCTTC. Amino acids: CASTKGRMRGYTF. This chain connects TRBV21-1 to TRBJ1-2. TRBV21-1 is reported as a pseudogene. The CDR3 has 13 residues.

V and J are TRBV5-6 and TRBJ1-2; 7 nucleotides line up with TRBD1. With 0 bases clipped from V and 8 bases from J, the junction kept 4 bases outside the gene matches. This CDR3 has 13 amino acids. CDR1 and CDR2 from the germline V gene are SGHDT and YYEEEE. CDR3 coding DNA: TGTGCCAGCAGCTTGGTAGGGGGCCTCGGCTACACCTTC. It encodes CASSLVGGLGYTF.

The gene calls are TRBV7-2 and TRBJ2-7; TRBD1 matches 9 bases. After removal of 6 bases from V and 3 bases from J, the junction contained 3 bases not matched to a gene. The CDR3 is 13 residues long. The germline gives CDR1 SGHTA, CDR2 FQGNSA. The chain's CDR3 is CASSTGGVYEQYF. CDR3 nucleotide sequence: TGTGCCAGCAGTACAGGGGGCGTCTACGAGCAGTACTTC.

The J gene is TRBJ1-2, the V gene TRBV5-1, with D possibly matching TRBD1 (6 bases). The V and J ends lost 5 bases and 6 bases respectively, with 23 bases between them. CDR1 SGHRS and CDR2 YFSETQ come from the germline V gene. The CDR3 covers 16 residues. The CDR3 is CASRLGGRTSGDGYTF. Written as DNA, the CDR3 is TGCGCCAGCAGGCTGGGGGGCAGGACTTCGGGAGATGGCTACACCTTC. Full variable domain (missing parts from reference TRBV5-1 and TRBJ1-2): KAGVTQTPRYLIKTRGQQVTLSCSPISGHRSVSWYQQTPGQGLQFLFEYFSETQRNKGNFPGRFSGRQFSNSRSEMNVSTLELGDSALYLCASRLGGRTSGDGYTFGSGTRLTVV.

The chain is built from TRBV6-5 and TRBJ2-4; D is uncertain. Trimming removed 6 bases from V and 0 bases from J, with 12 bases in between. Germline V gene sequence: CDR1 MNHEY, CDR2 SVGAGI. The CDR3 is made up of 15 amino acids. CDR3 nucleotide sequence: TGTGCCAGCAGCAGTTTGACATTAGCCAAAAACATTCAGTACTTC. Its translation is CASSSLTLAKNIQYF.

J is TRBJ2-7 and V is TRBV7-2; maybe TRBD2 (5 bases). The CDR3 contains 15 residues. Germline CDR1 reads SGHTA; CDR2 reads FQGNSA. The V gene lost 5 bases and the J gene lost 5 bases, with 19 bases spanning the gap. The CDR3 reads CASSPPGSALHEQYF. The CDR3 nucleotides read TGTGCCAGCAGCCCGCCGGGGTCGGCCCTCCACGAGCAGTACTTC.

The rearrangement joins TRBV4-3 to TRBJ2-6; 8 positions agree with TRBD1. V was pared by 4 bases and J by 0 bases, with 11 bases of the junction left unmatched. Per the germline V gene, CDR1 is LGHNA and CDR2 is YSLEER. There are 19 residues in the CDR3. CDR3 DNA: TGCGCCAGCAGCCCAGACCCCGGGACAGGTGCCTCTGGGGCCAACGTCCTGACTTTC. Translating it yields CASSPDPGTGASGANVLTF.

This chain uses TRBV5-1 with TRBJ2-5; D call uncertain. Trimming took 2 bases from V and 2 from J, leaving 7 bases between them. Looked up from germline, CDR1 is SGHRS and CDR2 is YFSETQ. CDR3 length: 13 amino acids. CDR3: CASSLNGQETQYF. The CDR3 nucleotides read TGCGCCAGCAGCTTAAACGGGCAAGAGACCCAGTACTTC.

This clone has more than one count but fewer than ten. The chain carries TRBV19 and TRBJ2-2; perhaps TRBD2 as D (6 bases). The CDR3 loop spans 17 amino acids. Trimming cost V 6 bases and J 0 bases, with 17 bases left between them. The germline CDR1 and CDR2 sequences are LNHDA and SQIVND (reference sequence). The CDR3 loop reads CASSPRRGPPNTGELFF. The DNA for the CDR3 is TGTGCCAGTAGCCCCAGGAGGGGCCCCCCGAACACCGGGGAGCTGTTTTTT.

This chain connects TRBV9 to TRBJ2-4; TRBD1 matches 7 bases. V shed 6 bases and J 0 bases; nucleotides not matched to a gene: 9. CDR1 SGDLS and CDR2 YYNGEE come from the germline V gene. The CDR3 runs to 16 residues. Written as DNA, the CDR3 is TGTGCCAGCATGTTAGGGGGCGCTGGAGCCAAAAACATTCAGTACTTC. It codes for CASMLGGAGAKNIQYF.

This clone was counted once. One end of the junction is discordant with germline, which a read error may explain. The chain carries TRBV4-3 and TRBJ2-7; TRBD1 agrees at 10 bases. Germline CDR1 LGHNA, CDR2 YSLEER. The CDR3 spans 12 residues. CDR3 amino acids: CASSQGTGVLDF. Here the CDR3 DNA reads TGCGCCAGCAGCCAGGGGACAGGGGTTCTCGACTTC.

This clone appeared a few times. The rearrangement joins TRBV7-9 to TRBJ2-5; D possibly corresponds to TRBD2 (5 bases). Germline CDR1 is SEHNR and CDR2 is FQNEAQ (reference sequence). This CDR3 is built from 14 residues. V lost 7 bases and J lost 2, with 14 bases in between. The CDR3 nucleotides are TGTGCCAGCACCCCTCGTGGGGAGCAAGAGACCCAGTACTTC. This encodes CASTPRGEQETQYF.

The chain combines TRBV19 with TRBJ1-1; 7 bases are a match to TRBD1. V lost 7 bases and J lost 1; bases outside the gene matches: 9. The CDR3 totals 15 residues. Germline CDR1 and CDR2: LNHDA and SQIVND (reference sequence). CDR3 in DNA: TGTGCCAGTAAAGCTGACAGGGCGAGGAACACTGAAGCTTTCTTT. Protein: CASKADRARNTEAFF.

The chain employs TRBV7-2 and TRBJ2-3; perhaps TRBD2 as D (8 bases). The CDR3 totals 17 residues. Trimming took off 1 base at V and 7 bases at J, with 21 bases between the two ends. Germline loops: CDR1 SGHTA, CDR2 FQGNSA. The CDR3 protein is CASSLGGSGTARYTQYF. The CDR3 bases are TGTGCCAGCAGCTTAGGGGGTAGCGGGACAGCCAGGTATACGCAGTATTTT.

The rearrangement links TRBV4-3 to TRBJ1-2; D not resolved. The V end lost 4 bases, the J end lost 2 bases, and 8 bases lay between the germline ends. CDR3 length: 13 residues. The germline CDR1 and CDR2 sequences are LGHNA and YSLEER. CDR3 DNA sequence: TGCGCCAGCAGCCCGTCTGGAAACTATGGCTACACCTTC. Translated: CASSPSGNYGYTF.

This chain links TRBV11-1 with TRBJ1-1; unclear D gene. Germline values: CDR1 SGHAT, CDR2 FQDESV (reference sequence). V lost 5 bases, J lost 8 bases, and 12 bases lay in between. The CDR3 runs to 12 residues. The CDR3 coding sequence is TGTGCCAGCAGCGGTCGGTCTGTCGAAGCTTTCTTT. Protein: CASSGRSVEAFF.

The gene calls are TRBV27 and TRBJ2-1, with D possibly TRBD2 on 5 matching bases. Germline loops: CDR1 MNHEY, CDR2 SMNVEV (reference sequence). This CDR3 comprises 14 residues. V lost 3 bases to trimming and J lost 4 bases, with 10 bases between them. The CDR3: CASSLLATYNEQFF. Written as DNA, the CDR3 is TGTGCCAGCAGTTTGCTAGCTACGTACAATGAGCAGTTCTTC.

This clone was observed a few times. The chain has TRBV9 and TRBJ2-3; D unclear. CDR3 size: 13 residues. The V end lost 0 bases, the J end lost 8 bases, and 10 bases lay between the germline ends. CDR1 is SGDLS and CDR2 is YYNGEE in the germline V gene. CDR3 coding DNA: TGTGCCAGCAGCGTAGGAGCCGGAGTTACGCAGTATTTT. Protein sequence: CASSVGAGVTQYF.

The V gene is TRBV28, the J gene TRBJ2-3; 8 nucleotides align to TRBD2. CDR1 is MDHEN, CDR2 SYDVKM, per germline. V lost 5 bases, J lost 1 base, and 5 bases stayed unmatched. The CDR3 covers 15 residues. CDR3 in DNA: TGTGCCAGCAGTCCTCGGGAGGGCGGCACAGATACGCAGTATTTT. Protein: CASSPREGGTDTQYF.

The rearrangement links TRBV27 to TRBJ2-1, with 12 bases aligning to TRBD2. With V trimmed by 5 bases and J by 9 bases, 8 bases remained unmatched. The CDR3 spans 15 residues. The germline V gene encodes CDR1 MNHEY and CDR2 SMNVEV (reference sequence). The CDR3 DNA sequence: TGTGCCAGCAGTCAGACTAGCGGGAGTAGTTTTGAGCAGTTCTTC. Its translation: CASSQTSGSSFEQFF.

The chain combines TRBV19 with TRBJ1-6; TRBD1 matches at 7 bases. Losses at the gene ends were 5 bases for V and 7 bases for J; bases not matched to a gene: 2. This CDR3 has 13 amino acids. In germline, CDR1 is LNHDA, CDR2 SQIVND (reference sequence). The CDR3 spells CASSSTGNSPLHF. The CDR3, as DNA: TGTGCCAGTAGTTCGACAGGGAATTCACCCCTCCACTTT.

V and J are TRBV28 and TRBJ1-2; D gene unclear. CDR1 is MDHEN, CDR2 SYDVKM, per germline. Trimming removed 5 bases at V and 8 bases at J, with 12 bases between. The CDR3 runs to 12 residues. CDR3 nucleotide sequence: TGTGCCAGCAGTCCCTTTCGAGGGGGCTACACCTTC. The encoded protein is CASSPFRGGYTF.

The V gene is TRBV19, the J gene TRBJ1-1, with a weak D call TRBD1 (5 bases). V was cut by 6 bases and J by 2 bases, with 22 bases left in between. The CDR3 loop spans 17 amino acids. Germline V gene data show CDR1 as LNHDA and CDR2 as SQIVND (reference sequence). The CDR3 DNA reads TGTGCCAGTAGCCATAGGGCAGGGCAGGAAAAAAACACTGAAGCTTTCTTT. This sequence encodes CASSHRAGQEKNTEAFF.

V gene TRBV11-2 combines with J gene TRBJ2-7; D ambiguous. V was trimmed by 5 bases and J by 7 bases, leaving 9 bases between them. Looked up from germline, CDR1 is SGHAT and CDR2 is FQNNGV. CDR3 length: 11 residues. CDR3 region: CASSRLGEQYF. The CDR3 region has the DNA TGTGCCAGCAGCCGCTTGGGGGAGCAGTACTTC.